Following are 4 T cell receptor beta chains from one sample sequenced in a study of beta chain features in type 1 diabetes (dated by TCRdb to about 2018). The library was built by means of the immunoSEQ multiplex PCR assay. The entire isolated RNA was reverse transcribed using the High Capacity cDNA Reverse Transcription Kit, and thus expressed TCRB transcripts were sequenced. TCRdb limited this immuneACCESS table to in-frame rearrangements with V and J called. A share of clones is missing; checked studies link under half to unresolved V genes, and the rest is unexplained. For this sample the table gives 400,000 to 600,000 clones, of which 30% were detected only once. The ten top clones hold more than 0.055% of the sample. The specimen was naive CD4+ T cells from blood. This specimen's cell subset or site label, interpreted: true naive CD4+ T cells. The receptors here all came from a young man in good health.

About this clone: Within the sample, other DNA sequences also encode this same CDR3. The rearrangement joins TRBV30 to TRBJ2-3; unclear D gene. Per germline, CDR1 GTSNPN and CDR2 SVGIG (reference sequence). Trimming left V 0 bases short and J 5 bases short, with 3 bases between. The CDR3 length is 11 residues. The CDR3 coding sequence is TGTGCCTGGAGTGTCAGAGATACGCAGTATTTT. This sequence encodes CAWSVRDTQYF. Together with reference TRBV30 and TRBJ2-3, the CDR3 gives the full variable domain: SQTIHQWPATLVQPVGSPLSLECTVEGTSNPNLYWYRQAAGRGLQLLFYSVGIGQISSEVPQNLSASRPQDRQFILSSKKLLLSDSGFYLCAWSVRDTQYFGPGTRLTVL.

In its sample, this clone was seen a few times. The chain is built from TRBV28 and TRBJ2-5, with D possibly TRBD2 on 6 matching bases. The CDR3 sequence is 13 residues long. Germline V gene lookup returns CDR1 MDHEN and CDR2 SYDVKM. V gave up 6 bases and J gave up 5 bases, with 13 bases separating them. The CDR3 region has the DNA TGTGCCAGCAGCCGGAGGGTTTACGAGACCCAGTACTTC. Its protein product is CASSRRVYETQYF.

In its sample, this clone was seen a few times. The V and J genes are TRBV30 and TRBJ1-2; D possibly corresponds to TRBD1 (6 bases). V was trimmed by 0 bases and J by 5 bases, leaving 25 bases between them. Germline CDR1 is GTSNPN and CDR2 is SVGIG (reference sequence). This CDR3 contains 18 residues. This chain's CDR3 is CAWSVPSGHLTFPYGYTF. CDR3 nucleotides: TGTGCCTGGAGTGTACCATCGGGACACCTGACGTTCCCTTATGGCTACACCTTC.

Of note for this clone: Within the sample, other DNA sequences also encode this same CDR3. J is TRBJ2-1 and V is TRBV15; unclear D gene. Germline CDR1 is LNHNV and CDR2 is YYDKDF (reference sequence). Trimming removed 0 bases at V and 3 bases at J, with 9 bases between. The CDR3 runs to 15 residues. CDR3 coding DNA: TGTGCCACCAGCAGAGATTTGGGTAGCTACAATGAGCAGTTCTTC. Its protein product is CATSRDLGSYNEQFF. Using reference TRBV15 and TRBJ2-1 for the parts outside the CDR3, the full variable domain is DAMVIQNPRYQVTQFGKPVTLSCSQTLNHNVMYWYQQKSSQAPKLLFHYYDKDFNNEADTPDNFQSRRPNTSFCFLDIRSPGLGDTAMYLCATSRDLGSYNEQFFGPGTRLTVL.